Sequencing of this TCR beta chain was carried out in a study of T cells in Graves' hyperthyroidism and ophthalmopathy. Across the whole study: Before treatment of any kind, peripheral blood was taken at initial diagnosis.

Subjects with ophthalmopathy showed a Clinical Activity Score no lower than 3, a NOSPECS grade no lower than 4, and a duration shorter than 3 months. General study points: Peripheral blood also featured most of the thyroid clonotypes expanded above 0.001.

RNA transcripts served as the template for amplifying TCR beta CDR3 regions. First-round RT-PCR with HTBI primers amplified the TCR CDR3 region. TCRdb analysed the multiplex PCR reads with MiXCR anew, one entry per CDR3 protein. This sample has more than 350,000 distinct CDR3 sequences, with around 15% found just once. A remark on this clonotype: Its antigen remains unidentified.

Sequencing was carried out using blood. The receptor was derived from a woman aged 60-75 years with Graves' ophthalmopathy.

This chain's CDR3 is CASSLQGPSGELFF. CDR3 bases: TGTGCCAGCAGTTTACAGGGGCCGAGCGGGGAGCTGTTTTTT. The chain recombines TRBV27 with TRBJ2-2, with D perhaps matching TRBD1 (6 bases). The CDR3 consists of 14 residues. Trimming removed 2 bases from V and 7 bases from J, with 11 bases in between. Germline CDR1 and CDR2: MNHEY and SMNVEV (reference sequence).